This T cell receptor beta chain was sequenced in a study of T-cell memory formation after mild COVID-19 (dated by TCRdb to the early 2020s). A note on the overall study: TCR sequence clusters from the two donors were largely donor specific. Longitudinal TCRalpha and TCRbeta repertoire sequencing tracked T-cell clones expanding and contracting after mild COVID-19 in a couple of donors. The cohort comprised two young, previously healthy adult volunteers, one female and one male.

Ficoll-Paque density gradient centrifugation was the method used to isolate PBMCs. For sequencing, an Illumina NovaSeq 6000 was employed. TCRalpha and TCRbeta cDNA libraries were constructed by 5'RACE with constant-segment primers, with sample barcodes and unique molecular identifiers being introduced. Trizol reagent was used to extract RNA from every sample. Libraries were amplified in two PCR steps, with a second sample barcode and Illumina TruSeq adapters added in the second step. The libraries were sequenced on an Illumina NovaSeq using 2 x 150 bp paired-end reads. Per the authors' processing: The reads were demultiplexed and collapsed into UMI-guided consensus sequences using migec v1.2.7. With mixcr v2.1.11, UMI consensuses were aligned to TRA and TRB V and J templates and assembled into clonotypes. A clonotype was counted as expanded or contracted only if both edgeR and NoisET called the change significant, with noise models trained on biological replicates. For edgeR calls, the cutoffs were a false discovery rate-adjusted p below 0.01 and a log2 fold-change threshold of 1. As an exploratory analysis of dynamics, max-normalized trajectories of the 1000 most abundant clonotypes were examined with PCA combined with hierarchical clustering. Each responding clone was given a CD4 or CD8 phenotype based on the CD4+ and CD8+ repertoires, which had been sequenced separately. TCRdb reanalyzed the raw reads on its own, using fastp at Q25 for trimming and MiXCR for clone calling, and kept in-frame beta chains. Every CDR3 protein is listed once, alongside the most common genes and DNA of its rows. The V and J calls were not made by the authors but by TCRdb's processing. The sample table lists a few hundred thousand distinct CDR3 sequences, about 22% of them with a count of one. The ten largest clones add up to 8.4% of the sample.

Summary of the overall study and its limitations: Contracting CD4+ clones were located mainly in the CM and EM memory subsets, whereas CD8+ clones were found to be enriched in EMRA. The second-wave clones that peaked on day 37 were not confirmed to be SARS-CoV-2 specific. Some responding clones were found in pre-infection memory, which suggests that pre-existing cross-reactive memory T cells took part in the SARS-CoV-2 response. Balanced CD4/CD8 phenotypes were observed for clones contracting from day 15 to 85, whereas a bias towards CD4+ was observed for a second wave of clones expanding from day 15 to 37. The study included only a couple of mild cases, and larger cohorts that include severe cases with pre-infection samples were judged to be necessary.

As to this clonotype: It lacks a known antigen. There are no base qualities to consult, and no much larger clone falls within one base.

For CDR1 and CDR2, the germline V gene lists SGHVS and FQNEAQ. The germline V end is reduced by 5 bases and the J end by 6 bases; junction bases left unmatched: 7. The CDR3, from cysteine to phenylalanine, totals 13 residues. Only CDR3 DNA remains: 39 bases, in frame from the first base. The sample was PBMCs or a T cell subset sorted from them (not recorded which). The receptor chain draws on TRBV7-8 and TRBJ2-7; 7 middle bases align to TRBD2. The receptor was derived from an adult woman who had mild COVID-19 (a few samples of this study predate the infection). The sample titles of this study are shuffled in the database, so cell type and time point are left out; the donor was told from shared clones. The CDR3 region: CASSLGREVEQYF. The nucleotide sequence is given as TGTGCCAGCAGCCTCGGACGGGAGGTCGAGCAGTACTTC.